Following are 15 T cell receptor beta chains from one sample sequenced in a study of shared clonotypes between healthy human individuals. TCRdb keeps only in-frame clones here, not all; method: immunoSEQ multiplex PCR. The table shows a few hundred thousand clones, with 65% occurring only once. The sequenced sample consisted of memory CD4+ T cells sorted from blood. The subset here: CD45RA-negative fraction. The receptor set was obtained from a man aged 25 to 40 in good health.

The chain employs TRBV11-2 and TRBJ2-1; D is unresolved. The V gene's germline CDR1 is SGHAT and CDR2 FQNNGV. This CDR3 region has 13 residues. The germline V and J ends were trimmed by 3 bases and 9 bases, with 12 bases remaining between them. The CDR3 is CASSFQLGGEQFF. The CDR3, as DNA: TGTGCCAGCAGCTTCCAATTGGGTGGTGAGCAGTTCTTC.

The chain has TRBV28 and TRBJ1-5, with 7 bases aligning to TRBD1. V was pared by 6 bases and J by 2 bases, with 4 bases of the junction left unmatched. In germline, CDR1 is MDHEN, CDR2 SYDVKM. The CDR3 runs to 14 residues. In DNA, the CDR3 is TGTGCCAGCAGACAGGGGATTGGCAATCAGCCCCAGCATTTT. Translating it yields CASRQGIGNQPQHF.

The chain recombines TRBV14 with TRBJ2-5, with D possibly being TRBD1 (7 bases). V was shortened by 5 bases and J by 4 bases, with 29 bases between the two germline ends. The CDR3 is 19 amino acids. Germline V gene data show CDR1 as SGHDN and CDR2 as FVKESK. The CDR3 here is CASSKRRGRGESFGETQYF. As DNA, the CDR3 is TGTGCCAGCAGCAAACGGAGGGGCAGGGGGGAGAGCTTTGGAGAGACCCAGTACTTC. The entire variable domain, with the rest obtained from reference TRBV14 and TRBJ2-5, is as follows: EAGVTQFPSHSVIEKGQTVTLRCDPISGHDNLYWYRRVMGKEIKFLLHFVKESKQDESGMPNNRFLAERTGGTYSTLKVQPAELEDSGVYFCASSKRRGRGESFGETQYFGPGTRLLVL.

The rearrangement joins TRBV14 to TRBJ2-6; D is tentatively TRBD1 or TRBD2 (6 bases each). The CDR3 has 18 amino acids. The V gene's germline CDR1 is SGHDN and CDR2 FVKESK. Trimming took 0 bases from V and 0 from J, leaving 12 bases between them. The CDR3, as DNA: TGTGCCAGCAGCCAAGAGGGGGGCAGACTCTCTGGGGCCAACGTCCTGACTTTC. Protein sequence: CASSQEGGRLSGANVLTF.

The chain joins TRBV7-2 to TRBJ2-5; D is unresolved. The length of the CDR3 is 12 residues. Trimming shortened V by 2 bases and J by 5 bases, and 6 bases separated the two germline ends. Germline V gene lookup returns CDR1 SGHTA and CDR2 FQGNSA. The CDR3 loop is CASSLKVETQYF. As DNA, the CDR3 is TGTGCCAGCAGCTTAAAGGTGGAGACCCAGTACTTC.

Here the CDR3 DNA reads TGTGCCAGCAGCCCCCCCGACGAGCAGTACTTC. Translated, it gives CASSPPDEQYF. The gene calls are TRBV7-2 and TRBJ2-7; D not resolved. There are 11 residues in the CDR3. The V and J ends lost 5 bases and 5 bases respectively, with 7 bases between them. Germline assignment: CDR1 SGHTA and CDR2 FQGNSA.

The chain couples TRBV10-3 to TRBJ2-5, with TRBD2 as a possible D gene (7 bases). Trimming cost V 10 bases and J 3 bases, with 18 bases left between them. Germline V CDR1 and CDR2: ENHRY, SYGVKD. The CDR3 has 14 residues. The CDR3 nucleotides read TGTGCCACCAACCCCGGGGGGCGGGAAGAGACCCAGTACTTC. It yields the protein CATNPGGREETQYF.

The table lists this clone with a few counts. The chain recombines TRBV10-3 with TRBJ2-1; possibly TRBD2 for D (6 bases). The CDR3 covers 11 residues. Germline lookup yields CDR1 ENHRY and CDR2 SYGVKD. The V and J ends lost 11 bases and 3 bases respectively, with 8 bases between them. As DNA, the CDR3 is TGTGCCGGGGGGTTCTACAATGAGCAGTTCTTC. This gives the protein CAGGFYNEQFF.

CDR3 region: CASSSGARSRQPQHF. CDR3 bases: TGTGCCAGCAGCTCAGGGGCGCGGTCGAGGCAGCCCCAGCATTTT. V usage is TRBV7-9 and J usage is TRBJ1-5; D is possibly TRBD1 (6 bases). There are 15 residues in the CDR3. Germline values: CDR1 SEHNR, CDR2 FQNEAQ (reference sequence). V gave up 4 bases and J gave up 7 bases, with 17 bases separating them.

This clone was seen just once. The chain is built from TRBV28 and TRBJ2-5, with 15 bases matching TRBD2. Germline V gene data show CDR1 as MDHEN and CDR2 as SYDVKM. This CDR3 comprises 18 residues. The junction had 11 bases not matched to a gene; V was cut back by 6 bases and J by 3 bases. DNA of the CDR3: TGTGCCAGCAGCATTGGACTAGCGGGAGGGCAGCTAAAAGAGACCCAGTACTTC. It is translated as CASSIGLAGGQLKETQYF. The full variable domain, completed using reference TRBV28 and TRBJ2-5, is DVKVTQSSRYLVKRTGEKVFLECVQDMDHENMFWYRQDPGLGLRLIYFSYDVKMKEKGDIPEGYSVSREKKERFSLILESASTNQTSMYLCASSIGLAGGQLKETQYFGPGTRLLVL.

The rearrangement joins TRBV29-1 to TRBJ2-5; D call uncertain. The germline V gene has CDR1 SQVTM and CDR2 ANQGSEA. The CDR3 spans 11 residues. Trimming left V 5 bases short and J 5 bases short, with 9 bases between. The CDR3 bases are TGCAGCGTTCAGGTCGGTGAGACCCAGTACTTC. This sequence encodes CSVQVGETQYF. The full variable domain, its missing parts supplied by reference TRBV29-1 and TRBJ2-5, is SAVISQKPSRDICQRGTSLTIQCQVDSQVTMMFWYRQQPGQSLTLIATANQGSEATYESGFVIDKFPISRPNLTFSTLTVSNMSPEDSSIYLCSVQVGETQYFGPGTRLLVL.

The V call is TRBV5-1, the J call TRBJ2-3; 7 bases line up with TRBD2. Germline CDR1 reads SGHRS; CDR2 reads YFSETQ. The junction had 3 bases not matched to a gene; V was cut back by 2 bases and J by 0 bases. The CDR3 consists of 15 residues. The CDR3 loop is CASSFGGFSTDTQYF. The CDR3 DNA sequence: TGCGCCAGCAGCTTCGGGGGGTTTAGCACAGATACGCAGTATTTT.

Comment on this clone: At the DNA level, this CDR3 is encoded by other sequences in the same sample as well. V is TRBV5-1 and J is TRBJ1-1; the D is unclear. Germline V gives CDR1 SGHRS, CDR2 YFSETQ. The CDR3 covers 11 residues. V lost 5 bases to trimming and J lost 0 bases, with 2 bases between them. The CDR3, as DNA: TGCGCCAGCAGGATGAACACTGAAGCTTTCTTT. The encoded protein is CASRMNTEAFF. Drawing the rest from reference TRBV5-1 and TRBJ1-1, the complete variable domain is KAGVTQTPRYLIKTRGQQVTLSCSPISGHRSVSWYQQTPGQGLQFLFEYFSETQRNKGNFPGRFSGRQFSNSRSEMNVSTLELGDSALYLCASRMNTEAFFGQGTRLTVV.

The J gene is TRBJ2-1, the V gene TRBV21-1; no DNA check was done on the table's D call, TRBD1. TRBV21-1 is deemed a pseudogene. This CDR3 has 17 amino acids. CDR3 protein: CARGWGTGGHPYNEQFF. Here the CDR3 DNA reads TGTGCCAGAGGATGGGGAACTGGCGGACACCCCTACAATGAGCAGTTCTTC.

This clone was counted a single time. The V call is TRBV5-4, the J call TRBJ2-1; 10 bases line up with TRBD1. Germline V lookup: CDR1 SGHNT, CDR2 YYREEE (reference sequence). The trim removed 4 bases at V and 8 bases at J, leaving 15 bases unmatched. The CDR3 totals 17 residues. The DNA for the CDR3 is TGTGCCAGCAGCCGGCCACCGGGACAGGGGTCTGGTGATGAGCAGTTCTTC. It encodes CASSRPPGQGSGDEQFF.